The 6 T cell receptor beta chains below all came from one sample that was sequenced in a study of T cell changes during pregnancy in multiple sclerosis. Profiled with immunoSEQ multiplex PCR; TCRdb holds only in-frame clones, not every one. This repertoire shows around 50,000 clones, approximately 95% found once; its top ten account for around 0.47%. The sample consisted of CD4+ T cells from peripheral blood mononuclear cells, taken in the first trimester of pregnancy. The receptor set was obtained from a female donor with multiple sclerosis, enrolled in a pregnancy study.

This chain uses TRBV7-8 with TRBJ1-5, with D possibly TRBD1 on 5 matching bases. Germline V gene data show CDR1 as SGHVS and CDR2 as FQNEAQ. Trimming cost V 4 bases and J 3 bases, with 10 bases left between them. The CDR3 length is 14 residues. In DNA form, the CDR3 reads TGTGCCAGCAGCTCGACAGTTACCAATCAGCCCCAGCATTTT. Its translation is CASSSTVTNQPQHF.

This clone was seen only once. The V call is TRBV21-1, the J call TRBJ1-2. TRBV21-1 is flagged as a pseudogene. This CDR3 region has 17 residues. CDR3 region: CASSKFPPLSAYYGYTF. DNA for the CDR3: TGTGCCAGCAGCAAATTTCCTCCTCTATCCGCTTACTATGGCTACACCTTC.

The chain combines TRBV12-5 with TRBJ2-3; TRBD2 agrees at 7 bases. Looked up from germline, CDR1 is LGHNT and CDR2 is FRNRAP. V trimming: 5 bases; J trimming: 4 bases; junction bases outside the gene matches: 9. The CDR3 sequence is 15 residues long. The CDR3 is CASGTGTTRADTQYF. The CDR3 DNA reads as TGTGCTAGTGGTACCGGGACTACAAGGGCAGATACGCAGTATTTT.

This clone was counted between two and nine times. This sequence joins TRBV4-1 and TRBJ1-6, with a possible D match to TRBD1 (6 bases). Trimming shortened V by 1 base and J by 8 bases, and 9 bases separated the two germline ends. The CDR3 is made up of 14 amino acids. Germline loops: CDR1 MGHRA, CDR2 YSYEKL. The CDR3 nucleotides read TGCGCCAGCAGCCAAGTCAACAGGGATTCACCCCTCCACTTT. It codes for CASSQVNRDSPLHF.

The genes are TRBV5-4 and TRBJ2-5, with D possibly TRBD1 on 5 matching bases. This CDR3 is built from 14 residues. V lost 2 bases, J lost 1 base, and 9 bases lay in between. The germline V gene has CDR1 SGHNT and CDR2 YYREEE (reference sequence). Here the CDR3 reads CASSFARAQETQYF. The CDR3 DNA sequence: TGTGCCAGCAGCTTCGCCAGGGCCCAAGAGACCCAGTACTTC.

This clone occurred once. This sequence joins TRBV18 and TRBJ2-1, with 8 positions matching TRBD2. J was trimmed by 10 bases and V by 3 bases; bases with no gene match: 11. The CDR3 contains 15 residues. Germline CDR1 is KGHSH and CDR2 is LQKENI. CDR3 loop: CASSPQRGTTREQFF. In nucleotides, the CDR3 is TGTGCCAGCTCACCCCAGCGGGGGACTACCCGGGAGCAGTTCTTC.